This T cell receptor (beta chain) was observed in a study of blood T cell repertoires in COVID-19. The overall study: Whether acute or convalescent, the COVID-19 samples came from the United States, Italy and Spain. T cells, B-cell-depleted T cells, or PBMCs provided the cDNA or gDNA that served as material.

Original handling: The assay estimated nucleated cells by amplifying reference gene primers. Libraries were prepared by immunoSEQ multiplex PCR; TCRdb keeps only in-frame clonotypes and omits some of them. V and J calls and clone size are as listed in that table; D and trimming were resolved from the DNA. The table shows about 190,000 clones, with approximately 81% occurring only once. Trimming took 0 bases from V and 4 from J; bases not matched to a gene: 0. Germline assignment: CDR1 SGHRS and CDR2 YFSETQ. CDR3 length: 13 residues. This TCR came from a human donor in a cohort sampled during active COVID-19. Specimen: peripheral blood. The J gene is TRBJ2-5, the V gene TRBV5-1; 7 bases fit TRBD1. The CDR3 sequence is CASSLGQGETQYF. The CDR3 DNA is TGCGCCAGCAGCTTGGGACAGGGAGAGACCCAGTACTTC.